These T cell receptor beta chains were read from a single sample in a study of blood T cell repertoires in COVID-19. TCRdb's table, derived via immunoSEQ multiplex PCR, lists solely in-frame clones and lacks some. The sample has tens of thousands of clones; 80% to 90% are singletons. The sample was peripheral blood. These receptors came from a woman older than 75 with active COVID-19. CDR3s include the opening cysteine and the closing phenylalanine or tryptophan. Fields, in order: V gene, J gene, clone size, D gene, CDR3 DNA, CDR3 protein. A D gene is named only where the DNA matches it firmly. Size values are once, few and many counts, or a class for expanded clones, and some rows have none.

V: TRBV19
J: TRBJ2-2
size: -
D: TRBD1
DNA: TGTGCCAGTAGACGGACAGGGGAGGGCGGGGAGCTGTTTTTT
CDR3: CASRRTGEGGELFF

V: TRBV24-1
J: TRBJ2-5
size: once
D: -
DNA: TGTGCCACCAGTGATCCCACAGGGTTAGAGACCCAGTACTTC
CDR3: CATSDPTGLETQYF

V: TRBV2
J: TRBJ1-2
size: -
D: -
DNA: TGTGCCAGCAGTGAAGTCGGGGGGGTAGATGGCTACACCTTC
CDR3: CASSEVGGVDGYTF

V: TRBV24-1
J: TRBJ2-7
size: -
D: -
DNA: TGTGCCACCAGTGATTTTAACGAGCAGTACTTC
CDR3: CATSDFNEQYF

V: TRBV6-2/TRBV6-3
J: TRBJ2-2
size: -
D: TRBD2
DNA: TGTGCCAGCAGCCGGACAACTAGCGGGAGTGGCACCGGGGAGCTGTTTTTT
CDR3: CASSRTTSGSGTGELFF

V: TRBV7-3
J: TRBJ1-4
size: -
D: -
DNA: TGTGCCAGCAGCTGGGACACGTCTAATGAAAAACTGTTTTTT
CDR3: CASSWDTSNEKLFF

V: TRBV7-6
J: TRBJ2-1
size: -
D: -
DNA: TGTGCCAGCAGCACTCACGGCAAGCGGAGCCCGGGGAATGAGCAGTTCTTC
CDR3: CASSTHGKRSPGNEQFF

V: TRBV6-5
J: TRBJ2-3
size: -
D: TRBD1
DNA: TGTGCCAGCCGGGACAGAGTCACAGATACGCAGTATTTT
CDR3: CASRDRVTDTQYF

V: TRBV7-2
J: TRBJ2-1
size: -
D: -
DNA: TGTGCCAGCAGCCGCTTGGGGAGCTCCTACAATGAGCAGTTCTTC
CDR3: CASSRLGSSYNEQFF

V: TRBV2
J: TRBJ2-2
size: -
D: TRBD2
DNA: TGTGCCAGCAGTGTCGTTCTAGCGGACACCGGGGAGCTGTTTTTT
CDR3: CASSVVLADTGELFF

V: TRBV19
J: TRBJ1-2
size: -
D: -
DNA: TGTGCCAGTAGTATAGGCAGGGTTGGGGCCACCTTC
CDR3: CASSIGRVGATF

V: TRBV7-3
J: TRBJ1-2
size: few
D: TRBD1
DNA: TGTGCCAGCAGCTCGTCAGGGGGCTATGGCTACACCTTC
CDR3: CASSSSGGYGYTF

V: TRBV9
J: TRBJ2-4
size: -
D: -
DNA: TGTGCCAGCAGCGTGACCGACAGTGGCATTCAGTACTTC
CDR3: CASSVTDSGIQYF

V: TRBV20-1
J: TRBJ1-2
size: -
D: TRBD1
DNA: TGCAGTGCTAGTGAAGGGGGCGCATTCCCTAACTATGGCTACACCTTC
CDR3: CSASEGGAFPNYGYTF

V: TRBV27
J: TRBJ2-7
size: -
D: -
DNA: TGTGCCACCAGGTCCCCCCCGACAGGCTCCTACGAGCAGTACTTC
CDR3: CATRSPPTGSYEQYF

V: TRBV24-1
J: TRBJ2-2
size: -
D: -
DNA: TGTGCCACCAGTGATTTATCCCCCGGGAACACCGGGGAGCTGTTTTTT
CDR3: CATSDLSPGNTGELFF

V: TRBV7-9
J: TRBJ1-2
size: -
D: -
DNA: TGTGCCGGAAGAGAGGGGGAGAACTATGGCTACACCTTC
CDR3: CAGREGENYGYTF

V: TRBV27
J: TRBJ2-3
size: once
D: -
DNA: TGTGCCAGCAGTCTACAGAAAAGCACAGATACGCAGTATTTT
CDR3: CASSLQKSTDTQYF

V: TRBV6-5
J: TRBJ2-2
size: few
D: -
DNA: TGTGCCAGCAGTTCGTTGGGTGCGGCGAACACCGGGGAGCTGTTTTTT
CDR3: CASSSLGAANTGELFF

V: TRBV2
J: TRBJ2-3
size: once
D: TRBD2
DNA: TGTGCCAGCAGTCCCGGGACTAGCGGAGCGCGATTGGATACGCAGTATTTT
CDR3: CASSPGTSGARLDTQYF

V: TRBV27
J: TRBJ2-1
size: -
D: TRBD2
DNA: TGTGCCAGCAGCCCTATGGGGGGGACGGGGTTGAATGAGCAGTTCTTC
CDR3: CASSPMGGTGLNEQFF

V: TRBV9
J: TRBJ2-7
size: -
D: TRBD2
DNA: TGTGCCAGCAGCGTAGACGACCTAGCGGGGGGTGAGCAGTACTTC
CDR3: CASSVDDLAGGEQYF

V: TRBV7-2
J: TRBJ2-5
size: -
D: TRBD2
DNA: TGTGCCAGCAGCTTAGCGGCCGGGACGGACGGGAGGGCCCAGTACTTC
CDR3: CASSLAAGTDGRAQYF

V: TRBV6-5
J: TRBJ1-4
size: -
D: -
DNA: TGTGCCAGCAGTTTAATTGTCCGAGATGAAAAACTGTTTTTT
CDR3: CASSLIVRDEKLFF

V: TRBV27
J: TRBJ2-1
size: -
D: TRBD2
DNA: TGTGCCAGCAGTAGAATAGCGGGAGTCTTCTACAATGAGCAGTTCTTC
CDR3: CASSRIAGVFYNEQFF

V: TRBV28
J: TRBJ1-5
size: -
D: -
DNA: TGTGCCAGCAGGGACTGGGGGGATAGCAATCAGCCCCAGCATTTT
CDR3: CASRDWGDSNQPQHF

V: TRBV2
J: TRBJ1-2
size: -
D: TRBD1
DNA: TGTGCCAGCAGTCAGACAGGGAGCTATGGCTACACCTTC
CDR3: CASSQTGSYGYTF

V: TRBV15
J: TRBJ2-7
size: -
D: -
DNA: TGTGCCACCAGCAGAGAGGGGCATTCCTACGAGCAGTACTTC
CDR3: CATSREGHSYEQYF

V: TRBV28
J: TRBJ2-7
size: -
D: TRBD1
DNA: TGTGCCAGCTCCAGGGGGACGCTTGACTACGAGCAGTACTTC
CDR3: CASSRGTLDYEQYF

V: TRBV4-3
J: TRBJ2-1
size: -
D: -
DNA: TGCGCCAGCAGCCAAGATGGAGACAATGAGCAGTTCTTC
CDR3: CASSQDGDNEQFF

V: TRBV7-2
J: TRBJ2-7
size: -
D: -
DNA: TGTGCCAGCAGCTTAGTAACCTACGAGCAGTACTTC
CDR3: CASSLVTYEQYF

V: TRBV28
J: TRBJ2-7
size: -
D: -
DNA: TGTGCCAGCAGTTTTGGGGGTAGCGAAGGGGGCGAGCAGTACTTC
CDR3: CASSFGGSEGGEQYF

V: TRBV18
J: TRBJ1-1
size: -
D: -
DNA: TGTGCCAGCTCATCTTTTAACACTGAAGCTTTCTTT
CDR3: CASSSFNTEAFF

V: TRBV6-2/TRBV6-3
J: TRBJ1-5
size: -
D: -
DNA: TGTGCCAGCAGTAACGGCGGCTTACAGCCCCAGCATTTT
CDR3: CASSNGGLQPQHF

V: TRBV5-1
J: TRBJ1-4
size: -
D: -
DNA: TGCGCCAGCAGCCCCGCGGGGTTTTCTGAAAAACTGTTTTTT
CDR3: CASSPAGFSEKLFF

V: TRBV6-2/TRBV6-3
J: TRBJ1-6
size: -
D: TRBD1
DNA: TGTGCCAGCAGTTCTACAGGGGGCACAATTTCACCCCTCCACTTT
CDR3: CASSSTGGTISPLHF

V: TRBV7-2
J: TRBJ2-3
size: once
D: -
DNA: TGTGCCAGCAGCTTATCGAGGAACATTGGAGGCGGGGCGCAGTATTTT
CDR3: CASSLSRNIGGGAQYF

V: TRBV5-1
J: TRBJ2-7
size: -
D: -
DNA: TGCGCCAGCAGCCGGCAGGGGGGCTACGAGCAGTACTTC
CDR3: CASSRQGGYEQYF

V: TRBV6-6
J: TRBJ1-5
size: -
D: TRBD1
DNA: TGTGCCAGCAGGCGACAGGGGGCTGGTCAGCCCCAGCATTTT
CDR3: CASRRQGAGQPQHF

V: TRBV3-1/TRBV3-2
J: TRBJ2-1
size: -
D: -
DNA: TGTGCCAGCAGCCAAGCCAGCGTCGAGCAGTTCTTC
CDR3: CASSQASVEQFF

V: TRBV12-3/TRBV12-4
J: TRBJ1-2
size: -
D: -
DNA: TGTGCCAGCAGTTTTGAGGAAGGTGGCGGCTACACCTTC
CDR3: CASSFEEGGGYTF

V: TRBV5-1
J: TRBJ2-2
size: -
D: TRBD2
DNA: TGCGCCAGCAGCTCGTTAGCGGGAGAGGCCCAATTCACGAACACCGGGGAGCTGTTTTTT
CDR3: CASSSLAGEAQFTNTGELFF

V: TRBV9
J: TRBJ1-5
size: -
D: -
DNA: TGTGCCAGCAGCGTAGCGGGAAACAATCAGCCCCAGCATTTT
CDR3: CASSVAGNNQPQHF

V: TRBV7-3
J: TRBJ2-6
size: -
D: -
DNA: TGTGCCAGCAGCTTCCAGGGTACTGGGGCCAACGTCCTGACTTTC
CDR3: CASSFQGTGANVLTF

V: TRBV7-3
J: TRBJ2-2
size: -
D: -
DNA: TGTGCCAGCAGCTTAAGTAGTCGGGCCGGGGAGCTGTTTTTT
CDR3: CASSLSSRAGELFF

V: TRBV19
J: TRBJ1-2
size: -
D: -
DNA: TGTGCCAGTAGTATAGCGTTGTCAGGTTATGGCTACACCTTC
CDR3: CASSIALSGYGYTF

V: TRBV7-9
J: TRBJ1-2
size: -
D: -
DNA: TGTGCCAGCAGCCCAAGGGCAGGGTCCGGAGGCTACACCTTC
CDR3: CASSPRAGSGGYTF

V: TRBV28
J: TRBJ2-3
size: -
D: -
DNA: TGTGCCAGCAGTCCTCCCTTCACAGATACGCAGTATTTT
CDR3: CASSPPFTDTQYF

V: TRBV28
J: TRBJ1-5
size: -
D: -
DNA: TGTGCCAGCAGTTCATTACAGGGAATAAGCAATCAGCCCCAGCATTTT
CDR3: CASSSLQGISNQPQHF

V: TRBV28
J: TRBJ1-2
size: -
D: -
DNA: TGTGCCAGCAGTTTACCCGTTATTGGCAGGGGTGGCGGCTACACCTTC
CDR3: CASSLPVIGRGGGYTF

V: TRBV28
J: TRBJ1-4
size: -
D: -
DNA: TGTGCCAGCAGTCTCTACAGATTGGCTAATGAAAAACTGTTTTTT
CDR3: CASSLYRLANEKLFF

V: TRBV4-2
J: TRBJ1-6
size: -
D: TRBD1
DNA: TGTGCCAGCAGCCAGAACAGGGGCGTTGGTTCACCCCTCCACTTT
CDR3: CASSQNRGVGSPLHF

V: TRBV28
J: TRBJ2-4
size: -
D: -
DNA: TGTGCCAGCAGTCCCCTGACAAGAACAAACATTCAGTACTTC
CDR3: CASSPLTRTNIQYF

V: TRBV29-1
J: TRBJ2-1
size: -
D: TRBD2
DNA: TGCAGCGTTGAGGGGGTAGCGGGGTACAATGAGCAGTTCTTC
CDR3: CSVEGVAGYNEQFF

V: TRBV6-2/TRBV6-3
J: TRBJ2-7
size: -
D: TRBD2
DNA: TGTGCCAGCGGCCCGGGACTAGCTTACGAGCAGTACTTC
CDR3: CASGPGLAYEQYF

V: TRBV6-6
J: TRBJ2-3
size: -
D: TRBD2
DNA: TGTGCCAGCAGTGGACTAGCGGGATTAGATACGCAGTATTTT
CDR3: CASSGLAGLDTQYF

V: TRBV29-1
J: TRBJ1-5
size: -
D: -
DNA: TGCAGCGTTAGCGAGACAGGCGTGAATCAGCCCCAGCATTTT
CDR3: CSVSETGVNQPQHF